The 23 T cell receptor beta chains below were found in one sample sequenced in a study of shared clonotypes between healthy human individuals. Libraries were prepared by immunoSEQ multiplex PCR; TCRdb keeps only in-frame clonotypes and omits some of them. In the table there are fewer than 400,000 clones, 74% of which are singletons. Material: memory CD4+ T cells sorted from blood. Stated subset: CD45RA-negative fraction. All receptors derive from a man in his thirties or forties in good health.

The V and J genes are TRBV6-5 and TRBJ2-1; 12 nucleotides align to TRBD2. The length of the CDR3 is 15 residues. Germline values: CDR1 MNHEY, CDR2 SVGAGI. The V segment lost 5 bases and the J segment 8 bases; nucleotides outside the gene matches: 7. CDR3 sequence: CASSHTSGRTDEQFF. For the CDR3, the DNA is TGTGCCAGCAGTCACACTAGCGGGAGGACGGATGAGCAGTTCTTC.

This rearrangement joins TRBV5-4 to TRBJ2-7; TRBD1 matches 9 bases. J was trimmed by 6 bases and V by 3 bases; bases with no gene match: 10. The CDR3 has 15 residues. The germline gives CDR1 SGHNT, CDR2 YYREEE (reference sequence). The chain's CDR3 is CASSWGGTGFGEQYF. Written as DNA, the CDR3 is TGTGCCAGCAGCTGGGGCGGGACAGGGTTCGGCGAGCAGTACTTC.

This chain links TRBV6-6 with TRBJ2-5, with D unclear. CDR1 MNHNY and CDR2 SVGAGI come from the germline V gene (reference sequence). V was clipped by 2 bases and J by 2 bases, with 3 bases between them. This CDR3 has 12 residues. CDR3 protein: CASSYRQETQYF. CDR3 DNA: TGTGCCAGCAGTTACAGGCAAGAGACCCAGTACTTC.

This clone turned up a few times. This chain joins TRBV11-2 and TRBJ1-2; D possibly corresponds to TRBD1 (5 bases). Trimming removed 4 bases from V and 6 bases from J, with 18 bases in between. Looked up from germline, CDR1 is SGHAT and CDR2 is FQNNGV. This CDR3 has 15 residues. The DNA of the CDR3 is TGTGCCAGCAGCTCACCGCCCGAGGGGTTGCATGGCTACACCTTC. Encoded protein: CASSSPPEGLHGYTF.

This chain uses TRBV9 with TRBJ1-3, with D tentatively TRBD1 (6 bases). Germline V gives CDR1 SGDLS, CDR2 YYNGEE. The ends were cut back, 4 bases at V and 4 bases at J, with 15 bases in the middle. The CDR3 is 15 amino acids. The CDR3 sequence: CASSRLGGRGNTIYF. DNA of the CDR3: TGTGCCAGCAGCCGCTTAGGGGGGAGAGGAAACACCATATATTTT.

In its sample, this clone was seen once. This chain links TRBV15 with TRBJ2-5, with a possible D match to TRBD1 (6 bases). CDR1 and CDR2 (germline): LNHNV, YYDKDF (reference sequence). The CDR3 is 13 residues long. V lost 7 bases to trimming and J lost 5 bases, with 14 bases between them. This CDR3 is CATNLGGEETQYF. The DNA for the CDR3 is TGTGCCACCAACCTAGGGGGAGAGGAGACCCAGTACTTC.

As concerns this clone: It may be a read error: a sequence one base away is much more abundant. The sample contains more than one DNA sequence encoding this CDR3. The J gene is TRBJ2-1, the V gene TRBV14, with D unclear. The CDR3 length is 14 residues. V shed 1 base and J shed 6 bases, with 10 bases lying between them. Germline values: CDR1 SGHDN, CDR2 FVKESK. Here the CDR3 DNA reads TGTGCCAGCAGCCAAGCACACACCGGCAATGAGCAGTTCTTC. Translating gives CASSQAHTGNEQFF.

The chain is built from TRBV10-1 and TRBJ2-7; D is unresolved. The CDR3 consists of 13 residues. The germline gives CDR1 WNHNN, CDR2 SYGVQD (reference sequence). V was pared by 2 bases and J by 9 bases, with 14 bases between. CDR3 in DNA: TGCGCCAGCAGTGAGGACAATTTATCCTGGCAGTACTTC. Translating gives CASSEDNLSWQYF.

This clone appeared a few times. The CDR3, as DNA: TGTGCCAGCAGCCCAAAAGACAGGGTGAGCGAAGCTTTCTTT. It specifies CASSPKDRVSEAFF. The chain employs TRBV5-4 and TRBJ1-1; 7 positions agree with TRBD1. The germline V gene encodes CDR1 SGHNT and CDR2 YYREEE (reference sequence). V trimming: 4 bases; J trimming: 8 bases; junction bases outside the gene matches: 11. This CDR3 spans 14 amino acids. The variable domain in full, completed from reference TRBV5-4 and TRBJ1-1, reads ETGVTQSPTHLIKTRGQQVTLRCSSQSGHNTVSWYQQALGQGPQFIFQYYREEENGRGNFPPRFSGLQFPNYSSELNVNALELDDSALYLCASSPKDRVSEAFFGQGTRLTVV.

The V call is TRBV11-2, the J call TRBJ1-2; 8 nucleotides agree with TRBD1. The CDR3 loop spans 15 amino acids. Germline V lookup: CDR1 SGHAT, CDR2 FQNNGV. J gave up 4 bases and V 4 bases, and 8 bases lay outside the gene matches. The CDR3 region has the DNA TGTGCCAGCAGCTCCCTCGACAGGGGAGGCTATGGCTACACCTTC. Translated: CASSSLDRGGYGYTF.

The J gene is TRBJ2-5, the V gene TRBV20-1; no reliable D call. The V end lost 6 bases, the J end lost 6 bases, and 11 bases lay between the germline ends. Germline CDR1 is DFQATT and CDR2 is SNEGSKA (reference sequence). CDR3 length: 11 residues. CDR3 bases: TGCAGTGCCGATTTAAGGCAGACCCAGTACTTC. Its translation: CSADLRQTQYF.

This clone has ten or more counts. CDR3 coding DNA: TGTGCCAGCAGTTATGGGAACAATGAGCAGTTCTTC. Its protein product is CASSYGNNEQFF. The V call is TRBV2, the J call TRBJ2-1; D unclear. V was cut by 5 bases and J by 5 bases, with 7 bases left in between. CDR1 is SNHLY and CDR2 is FYNNEI in the germline V gene. CDR3 length: 12 residues.

The chain employs TRBV5-6 and TRBJ2-1; D gene unclear. Germline V gene data show CDR1 as SGHDT and CDR2 as YYEEEE. The germline V and J ends were trimmed by 1 base and 4 bases, with 12 bases remaining between them. The CDR3 has 15 residues. CDR3 sequence: CASSLIRVGYNEQFF. CDR3 sequence (DNA): TGTGCCAGCAGCTTGATTAGGGTAGGTTACAATGAGCAGTTCTTC.

This clone was seen only once. This sequence joins TRBV13 and TRBJ2-1; TRBD2 matches at 10 bases. The CDR3 is 18 amino acids. Germline trimming cut 2 bases from V and 6 bases from J; bases unmatched to any gene: 13. Germline V lookup: CDR1 PRHDT, CDR2 FYEKMQ (reference sequence). The CDR3 sequence: CASSLLIAGGYGANEQFF. The CDR3 DNA reads as TGTGCCAGCAGCTTATTAATAGCGGGAGGTTATGGCGCCAATGAGCAGTTCTTC.

The rearrangement links TRBV19 to TRBJ2-1; the match to TRBD2 covers 7 bases. The CDR3 covers 15 residues. Trimming at V came to 3 bases and at J to 12 bases, leaving 14 bases not matched to a gene. Germline CDR1 LNHDA, CDR2 SQIVND (reference sequence). The CDR3 region is CASSMTGSGILVQFF. CDR3 nucleotide sequence: TGTGCCAGTAGTATGACCGGGAGCGGGATTTTAGTGCAGTTCTTC.

This chain's CDR3 is CASSFRGDGELFF. In DNA form, the CDR3 reads TGTGCCAGCAGCTTCCGTGGGGACGGGGAGCTGTTTTTT. The chain joins TRBV11-1 to TRBJ2-2; D gene uncertain. V was shortened by 3 bases and J by 7 bases, with 9 bases between the two germline ends. Germline V CDR1 and CDR2: SGHAT, FQDESV (reference sequence). The CDR3 has 13 residues.

The V and J genes are TRBV7-2 and TRBJ2-1; 9 bases are shared with TRBD2. The CDR3 contains 14 residues. Per germline, CDR1 SGHTA and CDR2 FQGNSA. V lost 7 bases and J lost 5; bases outside the gene matches: 6. In nucleotides, the CDR3 is TGTGCCAGCATGGCGGGAGGGTTAGACAATGAGCAGTTCTTC. This encodes CASMAGGLDNEQFF.

This clone has only a few counts. The rearrangement links TRBV5-4 to TRBJ2-7; unclear D gene. This CDR3 is 14 amino acids long. The ends were cut back, 5 bases at V and 1 base at J, with 13 bases in the middle. Germline CDR1 SGHNT, CDR2 YYREEE (reference sequence). For the CDR3, the DNA is TGTGCCAGCAGTGAACAAATTGTGTCCTACGAGCAGTACTTC. Translation gives CASSEQIVSYEQYF.

J is TRBJ2-7 and V is TRBV7-2, with no clear D. V lost 3 bases, J lost 9 bases, and 24 bases lay in between. CDR3 length: 16 amino acids. CDR1 SGHTA and CDR2 FQGNSA come from the germline V gene. As DNA, the CDR3 is TGTGCCAGCAGCTTTCGGAATACGCGTTCTACTGGCGGGCAGTACTTC. Amino acids: CASSFRNTRSTGGQYF.

The chain employs TRBV2 and TRBJ1-6, with D unresolved. This CDR3 is built from 12 residues. V was shortened by 6 bases and J by 5 bases, with 5 bases between the two germline ends. Germline V gene lookup returns CDR1 SNHLY and CDR2 FYNNEI. The CDR3: CASSPNNSPLHF. The CDR3 coding sequence is TGTGCCAGCAGCCCGAATAATTCACCCCTCCACTTT.

The chain carries TRBV5-1 and TRBJ2-3, with D possibly TRBD1 on 6 matching bases. V was cut by 4 bases and J by 2 bases, with 14 bases left in between. The CDR3 length is 15 residues. Germline V gene data show CDR1 as SGHRS and CDR2 as YFSETQ. Here the CDR3 DNA reads TGCGCCAGCAGCCTACAGGGACGGTACACAGATACGCAGTATTTT. Amino acid sequence: CASSLQGRYTDTQYF.

The chain employs TRBV28 and TRBJ1-2, with 7 bases matching TRBD1. Germline V gives CDR1 MDHEN, CDR2 SYDVKM. V lost 4 bases, J lost 4 bases, and 6 bases stayed unmatched. This CDR3 has 14 residues. The CDR3 region is CASSSQGGLYGYTF. CDR3 in DNA: TGTGCCAGCAGTTCACAAGGGGGCCTCTATGGCTACACCTTC.

As regards this clone: This same CDR3 is encoded by further DNA sequences in the sample. The chain is built from TRBV19 and TRBJ2-3, with 11 nucleotides matching TRBD2. The CDR3 is 16 amino acids. The ends lost 6 bases at V and 3 bases at J; junction bases unmatched: 8. Germline CDR1 reads LNHDA; CDR2 reads SQIVND (reference sequence). The CDR3 coding sequence is TGTGCCAGTAGCCTACTAGCGGGAGCGGTGACAGATACGCAGTATTTT. Translated: CASSLLAGAVTDTQYF. Variable domain in full (rest from reference TRBV19 and TRBJ2-3): DGGITQSPKYLFRKEGQNVTLSCEQNLNHDAMYWYRQDPGQGLRLIYYSQIVNDFQKGDIAEGYSVSREKKESFPLTVTSAQKNPTAFYLCASSLLAGAVTDTQYFGPGTRLTVL.